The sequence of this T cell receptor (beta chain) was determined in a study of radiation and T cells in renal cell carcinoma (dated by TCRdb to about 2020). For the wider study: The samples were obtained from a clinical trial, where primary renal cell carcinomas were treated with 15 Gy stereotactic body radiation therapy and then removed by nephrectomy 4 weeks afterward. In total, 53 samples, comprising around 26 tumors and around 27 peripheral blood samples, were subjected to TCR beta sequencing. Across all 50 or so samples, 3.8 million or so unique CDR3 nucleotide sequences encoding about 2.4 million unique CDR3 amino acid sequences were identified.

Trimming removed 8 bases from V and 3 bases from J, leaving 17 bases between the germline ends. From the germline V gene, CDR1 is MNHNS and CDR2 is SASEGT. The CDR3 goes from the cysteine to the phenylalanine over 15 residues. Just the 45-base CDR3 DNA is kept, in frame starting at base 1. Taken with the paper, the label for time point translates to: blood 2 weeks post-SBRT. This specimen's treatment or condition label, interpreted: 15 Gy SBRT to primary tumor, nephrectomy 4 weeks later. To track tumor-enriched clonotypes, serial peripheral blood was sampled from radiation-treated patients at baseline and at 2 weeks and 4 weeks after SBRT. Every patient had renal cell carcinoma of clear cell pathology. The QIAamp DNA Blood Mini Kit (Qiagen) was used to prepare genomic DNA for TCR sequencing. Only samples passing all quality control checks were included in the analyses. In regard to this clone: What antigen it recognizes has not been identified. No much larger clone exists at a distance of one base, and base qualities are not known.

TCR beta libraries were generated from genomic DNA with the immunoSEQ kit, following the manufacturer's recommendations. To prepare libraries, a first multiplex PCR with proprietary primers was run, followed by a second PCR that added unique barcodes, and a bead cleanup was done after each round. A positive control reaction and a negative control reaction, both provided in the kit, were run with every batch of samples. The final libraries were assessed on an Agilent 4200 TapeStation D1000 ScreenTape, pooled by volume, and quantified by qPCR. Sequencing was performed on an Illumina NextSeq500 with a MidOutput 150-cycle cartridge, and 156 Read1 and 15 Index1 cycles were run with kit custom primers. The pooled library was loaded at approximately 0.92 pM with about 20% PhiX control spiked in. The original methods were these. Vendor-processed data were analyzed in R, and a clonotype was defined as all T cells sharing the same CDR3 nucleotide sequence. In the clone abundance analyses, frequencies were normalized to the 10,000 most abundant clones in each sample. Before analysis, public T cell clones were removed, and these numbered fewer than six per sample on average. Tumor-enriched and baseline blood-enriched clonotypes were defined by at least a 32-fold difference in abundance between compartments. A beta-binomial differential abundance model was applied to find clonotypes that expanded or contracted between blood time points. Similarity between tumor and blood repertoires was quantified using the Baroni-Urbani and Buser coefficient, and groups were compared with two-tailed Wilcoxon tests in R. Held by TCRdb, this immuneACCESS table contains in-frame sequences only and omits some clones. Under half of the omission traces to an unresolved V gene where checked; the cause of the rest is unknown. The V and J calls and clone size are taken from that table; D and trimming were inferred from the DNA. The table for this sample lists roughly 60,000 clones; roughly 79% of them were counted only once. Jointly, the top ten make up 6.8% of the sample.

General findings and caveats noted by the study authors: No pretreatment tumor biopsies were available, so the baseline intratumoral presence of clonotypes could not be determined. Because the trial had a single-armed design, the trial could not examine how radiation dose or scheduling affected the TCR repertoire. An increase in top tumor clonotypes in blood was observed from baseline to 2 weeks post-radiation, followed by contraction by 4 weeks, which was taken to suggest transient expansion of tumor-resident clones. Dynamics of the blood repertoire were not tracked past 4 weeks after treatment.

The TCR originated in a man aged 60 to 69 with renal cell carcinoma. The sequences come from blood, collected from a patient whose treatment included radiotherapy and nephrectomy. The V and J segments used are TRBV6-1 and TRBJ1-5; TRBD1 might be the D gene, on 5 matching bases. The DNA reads TGTGCCAGCGGGGGATCTCTCGTGGCCAATCAGCCCCAGCATTTT. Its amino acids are CASGGSLVANQPQHF.